The 21 T cell receptor beta chains below were found in one sample sequenced in a study of glioma-infiltrating T cells. Using RNA template, CDR3s of TCR alpha and beta were amplified with iRepertoire arm-PCR. TCRdb fed the multiplex PCR reads into MiXCR, producing one record per CDR3 protein. The repertoire has 95,000 to 110,000 distinct CDR3 sequences, about 30% of them found once; the top ten carry roughly 46%. The sequenced sample consisted of glioma tissue, nonneoplastic brain tissue, or PBMCs (not recorded which). The receptors originated from a human donor with low-grade glioma or glioblastoma, undergoing nonglioma brain surgery, or in good health (not recorded which).

The chain uses TRBV6-6 and TRBJ2-1; D unclear. Germline V gives CDR1 MNHNY, CDR2 SVGAGI (reference sequence). V was pared by 0 bases and J by 7 bases, with 13 bases between. The CDR3 is 15 amino acids. The CDR3 region has the DNA TGTGCCAGCAGTTACTCTCCGGGCTATAATAATGAGCAGTTCTTC. Translation gives CASSYSPGYNNEQFF.

This clonotype was counted only a few times. The chain couples TRBV7-9 to TRBJ1-3; unclear D gene. The ends were cut back, 1 base at V and 3 bases at J, with 10 bases in the middle. Per the germline V gene, CDR1 is SEHNR and CDR2 is FQNEAQ (reference sequence). The CDR3 runs to 15 residues. The CDR3: CASSLGEVVGNTIYF. Here the CDR3 DNA reads TGTGCCAGCAGCTTAGGTGAGGTGGTTGGAAACACCATATATTTT.

This clonotype was seen ten or more times. The chain recombines TRBV28 with TRBJ1-1; the D is unclear. Germline V gene data show CDR1 as MDHEN and CDR2 as SYDVKM. The CDR3 has 13 residues. Trimming pared 10 bases from V and 0 bases from J, leaving 12 bases between. The CDR3 here is CATVRYMNTEAFF. The CDR3 DNA reads as TGTGCCACAGTGCGGTATATGAACACTGAAGCTTTCTTT.

This clonotype was counted at least ten times. The chain combines TRBV20-1 with TRBJ2-5; D possibly corresponds to TRBD1 (6 bases). Germline values: CDR1 DFQATT, CDR2 SNEGSKA (reference sequence). The CDR3 totals 14 residues. Trimming stripped 1 base from V and 2 bases from J, with 11 bases between. CDR3 in DNA: TGCAGTGCTAGAGCCGGGACACCACAAGAGACCCAGTACTTC. It specifies CSARAGTPQETQYF.

At least ten counts were recorded for this clonotype. The V and J genes are TRBV20-1 and TRBJ2-1, with D tentatively TRBD1 or TRBD2 (6 bases each). Trimming shortened V by 4 bases and J by 5 bases, and 15 bases separated the two germline ends. Looked up from germline, CDR1 is DFQATT and CDR2 is SNEGSKA (reference sequence). The CDR3 sequence is 14 residues long. CDR3 loop: CSATGGTPNNEQFF. CDR3 DNA: TGCAGTGCTACCGGGGGCACCCCAAACAATGAGCAGTTCTTC.

CDR3 nucleotide sequence: TGTGCCAGCAGTGAGATCCTAGGACAGGGAAAGGGAAATGGCTACACCTTC. Translation gives CASSEILGQGKGNGYTF. The V and J genes are TRBV9 and TRBJ1-2, with 8 positions matching TRBD1. V was pared by 5 bases and J by 6 bases, with 18 bases of the junction left unmatched. CDR3 length: 17 amino acids. CDR1 and CDR2 (germline): SGDLS, YYNGEE.

This clonotype was recorded many times. The chain employs TRBV6-6 and TRBJ1-2, with 7 positions matching TRBD1. Trimming took 2 bases from V and 8 from J; bases not matched to a gene: 17. CDR1 is MNHNY and CDR2 is SVGAGI in the germline V gene (reference sequence). CDR3 length equals 17 residues. CDR3 in amino acids: CASSYTRTGPLGGGYTF. The CDR3 DNA reads TGTGCCAGCAGTTACACCCGGACAGGACCACTCGGTGGGGGCTACACCTTC.

This chain joins TRBV27 and TRBJ1-2; TRBD1 might be the D (6 bases). V was trimmed by 4 bases and J by 3 bases, leaving 12 bases between them. The CDR3 extends over 14 amino acids. Germline V CDR1 and CDR2: MNHEY, SMNVEV (reference sequence). CDR3: CASSSRDTDYGYTF. The CDR3 coding sequence is TGTGCCAGCAGTTCGCGGGACACTGACTATGGCTACACCTTC.

The table lists this clonotype with a few counts. A single base separates this from a much larger clone, so it may be a read error. The chain is built from TRBV7-2 and TRBJ2-7; 7 positions agree with TRBD2. Germline-derived CDR1 and CDR2 are SGHTA and FQGNSA. The length of the CDR3 is 11 residues. The junction had 0 bases not matched to a gene; V was cut back by 1 base and J by 9 bases. CDR3 sequence: CASSLGGGQYF. In DNA, the CDR3 is TGTGCCAGCAGCTTAGGGGGGGGGCAGTACTTC.

The chain couples TRBV30 to TRBJ2-1; no reliable D call. The CDR3 has 11 residues. CDR1 and CDR2 (germline): GTSNPN, SVGIG (reference sequence). V lost 4 bases and J lost 5, with 6 bases in between. CDR3 sequence: CAWIRHNEQFF. DNA for the CDR3: TGTGCCTGGATTAGACACAATGAGCAGTTCTTC.

By share of the sample, this clonotype is medium-sized. The CDR3 DNA is TGCAGTGCTCCGAACGGAAACTCCTACGAGCAGTACTTC. The encoded protein is CSAPNGNSYEQYF. The chain combines TRBV20-1 with TRBJ2-7; D is unclear. The CDR3 extends over 13 amino acids. V was clipped by 5 bases and J by 0 bases, with 11 bases between them. Germline V CDR1 and CDR2: DFQATT, SNEGSKA (reference sequence).

This clonotype has at least ten counts. The genes are TRBV20-1 and TRBJ1-2; TRBD1 agrees at 8 bases. Looked up from germline, CDR1 is DFQATT and CDR2 is SNEGSKA (reference sequence). The CDR3 is 13 amino acids. The V and J ends lost 4 bases and 7 bases, in that order; junction bases with no gene match: 8. CDR3 bases: TGCAGTGCTAAAGATACAGGGGGTAGTGGCTACACCTTC. Its translation is CSAKDTGGSGYTF.

The chain uses TRBV7-2 and TRBJ1-1, with D unclear. Germline assignment: CDR1 SGHTA and CDR2 FQGNSA. V dropped 3 bases and J dropped 2 bases, with 13 bases sitting between them. The CDR3 loop spans 15 amino acids. DNA for the CDR3: TGTGCCAGCAGCTTGTCCGGGGTAGATAACACTGAAGCTTTCTTT. Translated: CASSLSGVDNTEAFF. Full variable domain (rest looked up from reference TRBV7-2 and TRBJ1-1): GAGVSQSPSNKVTEKGKDVELRCDPISGHTALYWYRQSLGQGLEFLIYFQGNSAPDKSGLPSDRFSAERTGGSVSTLTIQRTQQEDSAVYLCASSLSGVDNTEAFFGQGTRLTVV.

This clonotype was seen only a few times. It may be a read error: a sequence one base away is much more abundant. The chain carries TRBV2 and TRBJ2-1; D remains ambiguous. The CDR3 sequence is 13 residues long. Germline lookup yields CDR1 SNHLY and CDR2 FYNNEI. CDR3 loop: CASTWSSYNEQSF. In DNA, the CDR3 is TGTGCCAGCACCTGGAGCTCCTACAATGAGCAGTCCTTC.

Comment on this clonotype: A much larger clone differs from this one at a single base, so this may be a read error. This is likely a read error, given that the CDR3 carries no conserved phenylalanine or tryptophan at its end. The V gene is TRBV20-1, the J gene TRBJ1-1; D not resolved. The CDR3 is 12 residues long. The germline V and J ends were trimmed by 3 bases and 3 bases, with 8 bases remaining between them. Germline CDR1 DFQATT, CDR2 SNEGSKA (reference sequence). Here the CDR3 DNA reads TGCAGTGCTAGTGCAGGTGACACTGAAGCTTTCTCT. Residues: CSASAGDTEAFS.

In this sample, this clonotype turned up many times. The V and J genes are TRBV7-2 and TRBJ1-2; D remains unclear. Germline V gene lookup returns CDR1 SGHTA and CDR2 FQGNSA. The CDR3 spans 12 residues. V lost 1 base and J 5 bases, leaving 5 bases between the germline ends. This chain's CDR3 is CASSLGRYGYTF. CDR3 sequence (DNA): TGTGCCAGCAGCTTAGGCAGATATGGCTACACCTTC.

This chain joins TRBV5-1 and TRBJ2-3, with D unclear. The CDR3 length is 11 residues. Trimming left V 6 bases short and J 4 bases short, with 6 bases between. The germline V gene encodes CDR1 SGHRS and CDR2 YFSETQ. The CDR3 nucleotides are TGCGCCAGCAAATGGGCAGATACGCAGTATTTT. Its protein is CASKWADTQYF. The whole variable domain, filled in from reference TRBV5-1 and TRBJ2-3, reads KAGVTQTPRYLIKTRGQQVTLSCSPISGHRSVSWYQQTPGQGLQFLFEYFSETQRNKGNFPGRFSGRQFSNSRSEMNVSTLELGDSALYLCASKWADTQYFGPGTRLTVL.

A word on this clonotype: This may come from a read error, since a much larger clone is one base off. The chain couples TRBV6-6 to TRBJ1-3; D possibly corresponds to TRBD1 (6 bases). This CDR3 has 17 residues. Trimming took 2 bases from V and 0 from J, leaving 14 bases between them. Germline lookup yields CDR1 MNHNY and CDR2 SVGAGI (reference sequence). The CDR3 reads CASSYGQGPLSGNTIYF. DNA for the CDR3: TGTGCCAGCAGTTACGGTCAGGGGCCGCTCTCTGGAAACACCATATATTTT.

This clonotype has only a few counts. The chain is built from TRBV3-1 and TRBJ1-3; D is perhaps TRBD1 (5 bases). The CDR3 spans 17 residues. V was cut by 1 base and J by 2 bases, with 15 bases left in between. Germline V gene sequence: CDR1 LGHDT, CDR2 YNNKEL (reference sequence). As DNA, the CDR3 is TGTGCCAGCAGCCAAGTCTTTGGATTGGGGGCTGGAAACACCATATATTTT. Translated: CASSQVFGLGAGNTIYF.

This clonotype was counted a few times. The V call is TRBV19, the J call TRBJ2-1; D possibly uses TRBD1 or TRBD2 (5 bases each). CDR3 length: 14 amino acids. Germline values: CDR1 LNHDA, CDR2 SQIVND (reference sequence). V was trimmed by 7 bases and J by 4 bases, leaving 14 bases between them. The CDR3 sequence is CASKSGGYYNEQFF. Written as DNA, the CDR3 is TGTGCCAGTAAAAGTGGGGGTTATTACAATGAGCAGTTCTTC.

In its sample, this clonotype was seen many times. The V gene is TRBV18, the J gene TRBJ1-1; D gene uncertain. CDR1 and CDR2 from the germline V gene are KGHSH and LQKENI. The V gene lost 3 bases and the J gene lost 1 base, with 9 bases spanning the gap. This CDR3 region has 14 residues. In DNA form, the CDR3 reads TGTGCCAGCTCACCCGGCCGGGAGAACACTGAAGCTTTCTTT. Translating gives CASSPGRENTEAFF.